This T cell receptor beta chain emerged from a study of cytomegalovirus exposure and HLA in healthy donors. Findings of the study overall: It was in a later analysis that TCR association rates were seen to vary by HLA locus, highest for DRB1 and lowest for HLA-C. When presence/absence was analysed, sequencing depth was taken to be roughly uniform across donors. In a later analysis, specific HLA alleles were associated with 15,000 to 20,000 TCR beta sequences at a 0.05 false discovery rate. Versus the 666-donor mean, an Asian-associated ancestry cluster reportedly showed fewer N-insertions in a later analysis.

The primer mix had 60 Vbeta and 13 Jbeta primers. Profiling relied on immunoSEQ multiplex PCR, and the TCRdb table lists in-frame clones only, not all of them. The sample holds about 37,000 clones, 70% to 75% seen once. V dropped 4 bases and J dropped 0; count of bases not matched to a gene: 12. From germline, CDR1 is SGHVS and CDR2 FQNEAQ. The CDR3 totals 20 residues. A remark on this clone: Its specificity is not known.

The chain has TRBV7-8 and TRBJ2-6; the match to TRBD1 covers 10 bases. This clonotype was sampled from a man aged 25-40 years in good health and CMV-seronegative. Sequenced input: PBMCs. CDR3 bases: TGTGCCAGCAGCTCAAAACCACGGACAGGGGGAAGCTCTGGGGCCAACGTCCTGACTTTC. Amino acid sequence: CASSSKPRTGGSSGANVLTF.